This entry lists 4 T cell receptor beta chains sequenced from one sample in a study of Graves' ophthalmopathy and Graves' hyperthyroidism. Scientists amplified the TCR beta CDR3 regions from RNA transcripts. An initial RT-PCR round employing HTBI primers preceded a second-round multiplex PCR. TCRdb recomputed calls from the multiplex PCR reads with MiXCR, one row per CDR3 protein. The data hold 350,000 to 400,000 distinct CDR3 sequences, with around 19% observed a single time. The source material was peripheral blood. The receptor source for this set is a woman between 18 and 29 years old with Graves' ophthalmopathy.

This clonotype was picked up many times. This chain links TRBV20-1 with TRBJ2-5, with 9 bases identical to TRBD1. Germline CDR1 is DFQATT and CDR2 is SNEGSKA (reference sequence). The CDR3 length is 13 residues. With V trimmed by 4 bases and J by 2 bases, 2 bases remained unmatched. CDR3 loop: CSAIGQGQETQYF. In DNA, the CDR3 is TGCAGTGCTATTGGACAGGGGCAAGAGACCCAGTACTTC.

This clonotype was observed at least ten times. The CDR3 spells CASSHGFDTEAFF. The CDR3 region has the DNA TGTGCCAGCAGCCACGGATTCGACACTGAAGCTTTCTTT. The gene calls are TRBV3-1 and TRBJ1-1; no firm D call. CDR1 LGHDT and CDR2 YNNKEL come from the germline V gene (reference sequence). The CDR3 has 13 residues. The germline V and J ends were trimmed by 3 bases and 3 bases, with 8 bases remaining between them.

In this sample, this clonotype turned up many times. V gene TRBV27 combines with J gene TRBJ2-7; the D gene could be TRBD1 or TRBD2 (6 bases each). From germline, CDR1 is MNHEY and CDR2 SMNVEV (reference sequence). This CDR3 is 16 amino acids long. Trimming pared 4 bases from V and 1 base from J, leaving 17 bases between. The CDR3 nucleotides read TGTGCCAGCAGTTCTCCGAGGGGGGCGGTTTCCTACGAGCAGTACTTC. Translated: CASSSPRGAVSYEQYF.

This clonotype has ten or more counts. The V and J genes are TRBV6-5 and TRBJ2-7; TRBD2 matches 8 bases. The length of the CDR3 is 15 residues. V trimming: 2 bases; J trimming: 2 bases; junction bases outside the gene matches: 5. Germline loops: CDR1 MNHEY, CDR2 SVGAGI. The CDR3: CASSYARGGAYEQYF. CDR3 DNA sequence: TGTGCCAGCAGTTACGCCCGGGGGGGAGCCTACGAGCAGTACTTC.